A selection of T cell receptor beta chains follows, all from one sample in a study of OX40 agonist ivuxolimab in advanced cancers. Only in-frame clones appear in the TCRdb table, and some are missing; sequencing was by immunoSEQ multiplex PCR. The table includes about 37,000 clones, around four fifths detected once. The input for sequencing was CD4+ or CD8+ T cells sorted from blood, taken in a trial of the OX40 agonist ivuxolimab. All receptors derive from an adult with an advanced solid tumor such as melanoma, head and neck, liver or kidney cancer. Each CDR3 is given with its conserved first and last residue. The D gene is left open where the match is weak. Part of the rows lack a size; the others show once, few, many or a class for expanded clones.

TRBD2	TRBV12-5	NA	CASGPSGGYNEQFF
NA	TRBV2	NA	CASSPVGVGTDTQYF
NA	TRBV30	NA	CAWSVSAVRSYEQYF
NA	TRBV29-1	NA	CSVKGLSGANVLTF
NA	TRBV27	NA	CASNSARFDTEAFF
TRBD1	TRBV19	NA	CATRQGSGYTF
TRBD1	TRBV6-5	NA	CASRPQGAKGNTIYF
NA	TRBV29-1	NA	CSVEGLLIDEQYF
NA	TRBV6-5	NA	CASSQLVTPGELFF
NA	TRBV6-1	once	CASSEAGGGQPQHF
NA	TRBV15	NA	CATSSIRRDSYNEQFF
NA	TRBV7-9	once	CASSLLRDTQYF
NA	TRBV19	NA	CATGRGGLGRPQHF
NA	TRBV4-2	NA	CASSQDSPSNQPQHF
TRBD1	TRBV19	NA	CASNAGQYNEKLFF
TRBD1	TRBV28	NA	CASGQGLNEQYF
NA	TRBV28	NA	CASREGGVQETQYF
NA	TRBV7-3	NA	CASSLLTSSGANVLTF
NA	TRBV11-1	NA	CASRPQDDSGNTIYF
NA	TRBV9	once	CASSPGIYNEQFF
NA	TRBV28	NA	CASSSFIWDNPYNEQFF
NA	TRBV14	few	CASSRGVEAFF
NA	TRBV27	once	CASSLSGGVYGYTF
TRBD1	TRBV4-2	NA	CASSQDAGGVQPQHF
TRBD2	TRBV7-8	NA	CASSPGGFYEQYF
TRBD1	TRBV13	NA	CASSPDRGRQETQYF
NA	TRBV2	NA	CASSDYVTGNTIYF
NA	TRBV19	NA	CASRMWGEDTEAFF
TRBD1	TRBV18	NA	CASSPRDSAGIQYF
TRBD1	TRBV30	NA	CAWRGRQGMISNQPQHF
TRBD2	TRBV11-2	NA	CASSPWRGSSYNEQFF
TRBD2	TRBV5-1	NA	CASSLVASGGETQYF
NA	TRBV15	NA	CATSREEGWLTTDTQYF
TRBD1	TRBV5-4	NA	CASSLTGQGAKTQYF
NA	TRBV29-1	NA	CSANGVPNYEQYF
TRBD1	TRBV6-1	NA	CASSTGQVNEKLFF
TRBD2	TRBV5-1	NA	CASNTAGGETQYF
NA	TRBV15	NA	CATSRGGVENIQYF
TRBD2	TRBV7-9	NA	CASGTSGGAADTQYF
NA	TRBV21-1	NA	CASSNGRERPSSGNTIYF
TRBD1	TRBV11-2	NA	CASSFGTGLSEKLFF
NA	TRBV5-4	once	CASSSPGGSETQYF
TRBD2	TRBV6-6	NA	CASSYSPAGAGNEQFF
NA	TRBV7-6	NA	CASSLDGTAQHGYTF
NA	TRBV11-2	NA	CASSFWTVSPLHF
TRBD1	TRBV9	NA	CASSVGQGGTGELFF
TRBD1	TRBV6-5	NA	CASSYRTGYEKLFF
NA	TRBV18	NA	CASSTPSPGVKNIQYF
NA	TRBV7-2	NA	CASSKSPGQYSYEQYF
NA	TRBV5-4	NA	CASSFSSESGELFF
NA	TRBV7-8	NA	CASSLEDLAKDTQYF
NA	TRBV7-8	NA	CASSLAPPSSYEQYF
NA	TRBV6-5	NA	CASSYRVNSPLHF
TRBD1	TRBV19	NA	CASSATFRQGAQPQHF
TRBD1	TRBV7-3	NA	CASSTDRGRFDEQFF
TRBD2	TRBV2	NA	CASRVGREAKNIQYF
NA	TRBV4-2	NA	CASSQEKGGRDEQYF
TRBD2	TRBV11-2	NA	CASSQNQRDYEQYF
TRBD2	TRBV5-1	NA	CASSKTSTYNEQFF
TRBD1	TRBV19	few	CASRDRVNEGPQHF